A single sample is the source of the 2 T cell receptor beta chains below, sequenced in a study of T-cell reconstitution after alpha-beta-depleted transplantation in children. Unique molecular identifiers were incorporated into the prepared TCRbeta library. MiXCR, run by TCRdb on the PCR reads, gives a single entry per CDR3 protein. In the table there are about 610,000 distinct CDR3 sequences, about a quarter of which are singletons. Sequencing used PBMCs, obtained before TCRalphabeta/CD19-depleted stem cell transplant. The receptors shown here come from a boy in the first two years of life with Wiskott-Aldrich syndrome, due to receive a stem cell transplant.

This CDR3 is CATSRDSNRGNEQFF. The CDR3 nucleotides are TGTGCCACCAGCAGGGACAGTAACAGGGGTAATGAGCAGTTCTTC. The J gene is TRBJ2-1, the V gene TRBV15; TRBD1 matches 7 bases. This CDR3 contains 15 residues. Germline CDR1 reads LNHNV; CDR2 reads YYDKDF (reference sequence). V shed 3 bases and J 7 bases; nucleotides not matched to a gene: 9.

The rearrangement links TRBV28 to TRBJ2-1; TRBD2 matches 14 bases. V gave up 6 bases and J gave up 8 bases; unmatched junction bases: 15. This CDR3 spans 18 amino acids. Germline CDR1 is MDHEN and CDR2 is SYDVKM. In DNA form, the CDR3 reads TGTGCCAGCAGATTGGGACTAGCGGGAGTTATTACGGGGGATGAGCAGTTCTTC. It yields the protein CASRLGLAGVITGDEQFF.